These T cell receptor beta chains were read from a single sample in a study of T cells in Graves' hyperthyroidism and ophthalmopathy. TCRdb recomputed calls from the multiplex PCR reads with MiXCR, one row per CDR3 protein. Of around 620,000 distinct CDR3 sequences listed, approximately 44% are singletons. What was sequenced was peripheral blood or thyroid tissue (not recorded which). The receptors stem from an adult woman with Graves' disease, either hyperthyroidism or ophthalmopathy (not recorded which). CDR3s include the opening cysteine and the closing phenylalanine or tryptophan. The D gene is left open where the match is weak. Expanded clones are given a class, and other clones once, few, many or no size at all.

size	length	D	V	J	DNA	CDR3
-	14	-	TRBV7-9	TRBJ2-7	TGTGCCAGCAGCTCAACGGAACACTCCTACGAGCAGTACTTC	CASSSTEHSYEQYF
-	16	TRBD1	TRBV10-3	TRBJ2-5	TGTGCCATCAGTGCTCCGGGACAGGGGATGATGGAGACCCAGTACTTC	CAISAPGQGMMETQYF
-	15	-	TRBV4-1	TRBJ1-2	TGCGCCAGCAGCTTCGATGACGGCAGCAACTATGGCTACACCTTC	CASSFDDGSNYGYTF
few	14	-	TRBV7-2	TRBJ1-1	TGTGCCAGCAGTGAATCGGCCGGGGCCACTGAAGCTTTCTTT	CASSESAGATEAFF
many	14	-	TRBV7-2	TRBJ2-7	TGTGCCAGCAGCCGCCTTGGACAAGCCTACGAGCAGTACTTC	CASSRLGQAYEQYF
-	14	-	TRBV25-1	TRBJ2-5	TGTGCCAGCAGTGAATTTCGGGAAATGGAGACCCAGTACTTC	CASSEFREMETQYF
-	18	TRBD2	TRBV5-1	TRBJ2-2	TGCGCCAGCAGACCGGGACTAGCGGGGCGATGGAACACCGGGGAGCTGTCTTGG	CASRPGLAGRWNTGELSW
-	16	TRBD1	TRBV10-3	TRBJ1-5	TGTGCCATCAGTTTTGGACAGGGTGGAGGCAATCAGCCCCAGCATTTT	CAISFGQGGGNQPQHF
many	13	-	TRBV3-1	TRBJ1-5	TGTGCCAGCAGTCAGGGAGGCAATCAGCCCCAGCATTTT	CASSQGGNQPQHF
many	14	-	TRBV9	TRBJ1-3	TGTGCCAGCAGCGCTGGGAGCACTGGAAACACCATATATTTT	CASSAGSTGNTIYF
-	17	TRBD1	TRBV5-1	TRBJ2-2	TGCGCCAGCAGCTTTACAGGGGGCGAGGTGAACACCGGGGAGCTGTTTTTT	CASSFTGGEVNTGELFF
many	13	-	TRBV6-6	TRBJ1-2	TGTGCCAGCAGTCGGACAGTGAACTATGGCTACACCTTC	CASSRTVNYGYTF
-	13	-	TRBV7-9	TRBJ1-1	TGTGCCAGCAGCTACCGGGGGCAGCTTGAAGCTTTCTTT	CASSYRGQLEAFF
-	15	TRBD1	TRBV5-4	TRBJ2-5	TGTGCCAGCAGGCCGGGACAGGGGACACAAGAGACCCAGTACTTC	CASRPGQGTQETQYF
few	14	-	TRBV7-9	TRBJ1-6	TGTGCCAGCAGTCAAACAGGGAACGCGTCACCCCTCCACTTT	CASSQTGNASPLHF
many	14	-	TRBV5-8	TRBJ2-2	TGTGCCAGCAGCGTGGGTCATGTTGGAGGGGAGCTGTTTTTT	CASSVGHVGGELFF
-	13	-	TRBV19	TRBJ2-6	TGTGCCAGTCGGGGGAGAGGCTCCTACGTCCTGACTTTC	CASRGRGSYVLTF
once	14	-	TRBV7-9	TRBJ2-5	TGTGCCAGCAACTTAGACACCGGTAAAGAGACCCAGTACTTC	CASNLDTGKETQYF
-	11	-	TRBV7-9	TRBJ1-2	TGTGCCAGCAGCCCTTGGGGGCCGAACACCTTC	CASSPWGPNTF
-	15	-	TRBV7-9	TRBJ2-2	TGTGCCAGCAGCTCATGGACATTCGGCACCGGGGAGCTGTTTTTT	CASSSWTFGTGELFF
many	13	-	TRBV7-2	TRBJ1-5	TGTGCCAGCAGCTTAGATGCGAGCCAGCCCCAGCATTTT	CASSLDASQPQHF
many	15	TRBD1	TRBV27	TRBJ1-2	TGTGCCAGCAGTAGGCGCTGGACAGGGGTGGATGGCTACACCTTC	CASSRRWTGVDGYTF
few	17	TRBD1	TRBV7-9	TRBJ2-7	TGTGCCAGCAGCCCGGGACAGGGGGCTCCTTTTGCCTACGAGCAGTACTTC	CASSPGQGAPFAYEQYF
-	11	-	TRBV7-2	TRBJ2-5	TGTGCCACCGGGCAGAGGGAGACCCAGTACTTC	CATGQRETQYF
many	15	-	TRBV5-1	TRBJ2-7	TGCGCCAGCAGCTTCGCACTAGGATCCCAATACGAGCAGTACTTC	CASSFALGSQYEQYF
-	12	-	TRBV24-1	TRBJ1-5	TGTGCAACCAGTGACGGTTCGCAGCCCCAGCATTTT	CATSDGSQPQHF
once	14	-	TRBV10-3	TRBJ1-2	TGTGCCATCAGTGAGGAGCCAGGAACCTATGGCTACACCTTC	CAISEEPGTYGYTF
many	13	-	TRBV6-5	TRBJ1-2	TGTGCCAGCAGTTCCATCAATAACTATGGCTACACCTTC	CASSSINNYGYTF
once	14	TRBD2	TRBV10-3	TRBJ2-5	TGTGCCATCGGGACTAGCGCTGCAGGGGAGACCCAGTACTTC	CAIGTSAAGETQYF
-	14	-	TRBV27	TRBJ2-1	TGTGCCAGCAGTTTTGTCAACCTCGACAATGAGCATTTCTTC	CASSFVNLDNEHFF
-	15	-	TRBV7-7	TRBJ2-5	TGTGCTAGCATCCCCACAGGGCGGCTTCAAGAGACCCAGTACTTC	CASIPTGRLQETQYF
-	11	-	TRBV10-3	TRBJ1-4	TGTGCCATCAGTGATGAGGAAAAACTGTTTTTT	CAISDEEKLFF
many	16	-	TRBV4-1	TRBJ1-4	TGCGCCAGCAGCCAAAAAGCGGTTGGGAATAATGAAAAACTGTTTTTT	CASSQKAVGNNEKLFF
-	12	-	TRBV19	TRBJ1-2	TGCGCCAGTGCTGAAGTCAACTATGGCTACACCTTC	CASAEVNYGYTF
many	17	-	TRBV15	TRBJ1-2	TGTGCCACCAGCTCCTCTCTCCCCGCTGCGGATACTTATGGCTACACCTTC	CATSSSLPAADTYGYTF
-	14	-	TRBV2	TRBJ2-7	TGTGCCAGCAGTGCCAAGGTCAGCACCTACGAGCAGTACTTC	CASSAKVSTYEQYF
-	16	TRBD1	TRBV5-8	TRBJ2-7	TGCGCCAGCAGCCTCCCAGGACAGGTGAAACCCTACGAGCAGTACTTC	CASSLPGQVKPYEQYF
-	15	-	TRBV7-9	TRBJ2-6	TGTGCCAGCAGCTTAGACCGGGGGATAGCCAACGTCCTGACTTTC	CASSLDRGIANVLTF
-	13	TRBD1	TRBV9	TRBJ2-7	TGTGCCAGCAGCGTAGAGGGGGCAGACGAGCAGTACTTC	CASSVEGADEQYF
few	15	-	TRBV10-3	TRBJ2-2	TGTGCCACCACCCAATCCGGGACCACCACCGGGGAGCTGTTTTTT	CATTQSGTTTGELFF
-	13	-	TRBV20-1	TRBJ2-5	TGCAGTGAGCTCCTCCAGGGGCAAGAGACCCAGTACTTC	CSELLQGQETQYF
-	13	TRBD1	TRBV29-1	TRBJ1-2	TGCAGCGTTGGACAGGGAGGGGGATATGGCTACACCTTC	CSVGQGGGYGYTF
many	13	TRBD1	TRBV20-1	TRBJ1-5	TGCAGTGCTATACCACAGGGGAATCAGCCCCAGCATTTT	CSAIPQGNQPQHF
many	11	-	TRBV2	TRBJ2-3	TGTGCCAGCAGTGAACCAGTTTGGCAGTATTTT	CASSEPVWQYF
-	19	-	TRBV7-2	TRBJ2-5	TGTGCCAGCAGCTTGAGGGGCCCTCTACAGGGGAGGAGCAATCAGCCCCAGTACTTC	CASSLRGPLQGRSNQPQYF
many	15	-	TRBV6-1	TRBJ1-3	TGTGCCAGCAGTGAATTCTCCAGGGTGTCCGGATCCATATATTTT	CASSEFSRVSGSIYF
few	13	-	TRBV7-9	TRBJ1-5	TGTGCCAGCAGCTTAGAGGAGCGCGTACCCCAGCATTTT	CASSLEERVPQHF
many	14	-	TRBV30	TRBJ1-6	TGTGCCTGGAGTGTCGGGGGAGCTAATTCACCCCTCCACTTT	CAWSVGGANSPLHF
-	13	-	TRBV20-1	TRBJ1-2	TGCAGCGCTAACCTCGACGGGAACTATGGCTACACCTTC	CSANLDGNYGYTF
many	14	-	TRBV5-1	TRBJ1-2	TGCGCCAGCAGCTTGGCAGGAATGGACTATGGCTACACCTTC	CASSLAGMDYGYTF
many	16	TRBD1	TRBV19	TRBJ1-6	TGTGCCAGTAGCCAATGGTGGGCAGGGGGCGACTCACCCCTCCACTTT	CASSQWWAGGDSPLHF